This T cell receptor (beta chain) was captured by sequencing in a study of early T cells in non-severe SARS-CoV-2 infection. Study as a whole: Unsorted whole blood bulk RNA was sequenced, with unpaired chains.

TCRdb recomputed calls from the 5' RACE reads with MiXCR, one row per CDR3 protein. The sample carries about 64,000 distinct CDR3 sequences, approximately 10% recorded once. Trimming pared 4 bases from V and 1 base from J, leaving 7 bases between. The CDR3 is made up of 13 amino acids. Sequencing used whole blood, obtained at baseline. V gene TRBV12-3 or TRBV12-4 combines with J gene TRBJ1-1; D uncertain. This receptor was taken from an adult who was a healthcare worker with PCR-confirmed SARS-CoV-2 infection or an uninfected control (not recorded which). The CDR3 nucleotides read TGTGCCAGCAGTTCTCTAGCGAACACTGAAGCTTTCTTT. It translates to CASSSLANTEAFF.